Shown below are 16 T cell receptor beta chains from a single sample sequenced in a study of cytomegalovirus exposure and HLA in healthy donors. 13 Jbeta primers and 60 Vbeta primers were used for the PCR. Sequencing was performed with immunoSEQ multiplex PCR; in TCRdb, only in-frame clones are kept and a portion is missing. The sample carries roughly 100,000 clones, 82% recorded once. Sample: PBMCs. Receptors were obtained from a man between 45 and 60 years old in good health and CMV-seronegative.

In DNA form, the CDR3 reads TGCGCCAGCAGCTTGGTGACAGGAATAGCTGGAAACACCATATATTTT. This encodes CASSLVTGIAGNTIYF. The J gene is TRBJ1-3, the V gene TRBV5-1; a possible D gene is TRBD1 (6 bases). CDR1 is SGHRS and CDR2 is YFSETQ in the germline V gene. CDR3 length equals 16 residues. Deletions cut 0 bases from V and 2 bases from J, with 12 bases between.

V gene TRBV9 combines with J gene TRBJ2-5; 9 positions match TRBD2. Germline CDR1 SGDLS, CDR2 YYNGEE. V gave up 4 bases and J gave up 2 bases; unmatched junction bases: 9. The CDR3 consists of 16 residues. The CDR3, as DNA: TGTGCCAGCAGCCCCCGATTGACTAGCGGACAAGAGACCCAGTACTTC. As protein: CASSPRLTSGQETQYF.

This chain links TRBV9 with TRBJ2-3; D is perhaps TRBD2 (6 bases). Germline lookup yields CDR1 SGDLS and CDR2 YYNGEE. The V gene lost 5 bases and the J gene lost 3 bases, with 10 bases spanning the gap. The CDR3 is 13 amino acids. The CDR3 region is CASRGGGTDTQYF. The CDR3 coding sequence is TGTGCCAGCAGAGGAGGAGGGACAGATACGCAGTATTTT.

The CDR3 DNA is TGTGCCAGCACCCCGGTTACGGGAGGCGGGTACGAGCAGTACTTC. Its protein product is CASTPVTGGGYEQYF. The chain links TRBV6-5 to TRBJ2-7; 7 nucleotides align to TRBD2. The CDR3 has 15 residues. Germline-derived CDR1 and CDR2 are MNHEY and SVGAGI. Trimming removed 7 bases from V and 4 bases from J; junction bases left unmatched: 13.

CDR3 in amino acids: CSVTKGTYEQYF. The CDR3, as DNA: TGCAGCGTTACTAAGGGGACCTACGAGCAGTACTTC. The chain carries TRBV29-1 and TRBJ2-7; maybe TRBD1 (5 bases). CDR3 length equals 12 residues. The germline gives CDR1 SQVTM, CDR2 ANQGSEA. With 5 bases removed from V and 2 bases from J, the gap between germline ends came to 10 bases.

This chain links TRBV28 with TRBJ2-5, with unresolved D. CDR1 and CDR2 (germline): MDHEN, SYDVKM. V lost 4 bases and J 4 bases, leaving 4 bases between the germline ends. The CDR3 has 11 residues. In DNA form, the CDR3 reads TGTGCCAGCAGTTCCCGAGAGACCCAGTACTTC. It specifies CASSSRETQYF.

The CDR3: CASSRDRGGQFF. CDR3 DNA sequence: TGTGCCAGCTCACGCGACAGGGGAGGGCAGTTCTTC. The rearrangement joins TRBV18 to TRBJ2-1; 8 positions match TRBD1. CDR1 is KGHSH and CDR2 is LQKENI in the germline V gene. With 4 bases clipped from V and 12 bases from J, the junction kept 5 bases outside the gene matches. The CDR3 has 12 residues.

This chain joins TRBV28 and TRBJ1-4; D gene unclear. The V gene lost 4 bases and the J gene lost 5 bases, with 11 bases spanning the gap. This CDR3 contains 14 residues. Germline lookup yields CDR1 MDHEN and CDR2 SYDVKM. CDR3 loop: CASSWRASNEKLFF. CDR3 bases: TGTGCCAGCAGTTGGAGAGCATCCAATGAAAAACTGTTTTTT.

This sequence joins TRBV6-5 and TRBJ2-2, with 7 bases aligning to TRBD1. Germline-derived CDR1 and CDR2 are MNHEY and SVGAGI. The CDR3 has 15 residues. Unmatched junction bases numbered 4, after V lost 0 bases and J lost 6 bases. In nucleotides, the CDR3 is TGTGCCAGCAGTTACTCGCTAACAGGGGCCGGGGAGCTGTTTTTT. Its translation is CASSYSLTGAGELFF.

The V gene is TRBV6-1, the J gene TRBJ2-7; D call uncertain. With 3 bases removed from V and 5 bases from J, the gap between germline ends came to 14 bases. CDR1 and CDR2 (germline): MNHNS, SASEGT. The CDR3 length is 14 residues. CDR3 protein: CASSETGRRNEQYF. Here the CDR3 DNA reads TGTGCCAGCAGTGAGACCGGAAGGCGGAACGAGCAGTACTTC.

The chain recombines TRBV6-4 with TRBJ2-7; possible D gene TRBD2, 6 bases. The CDR3 is made up of 15 amino acids. Trimming cost V 8 bases and J 0 bases, with 17 bases left between them. Germline V lookup: CDR1 MRHNA, CDR2 SNTAGT. CDR3 region: CASPPIGSCSYEQYF. The DNA of the CDR3 is TGTGCCAGCCCTCCTATCGGGAGTTGCTCCTACGAGCAGTACTTC.

The CDR3 region is CASSPRGGTEAFF. The CDR3 DNA is TGTGCCAGCTCCCCGCGAGGAGGCACTGAAGCTTTCTTT. This rearrangement joins TRBV18 to TRBJ1-1, with unresolved D. Looked up from germline, CDR1 is KGHSH and CDR2 is LQKENI. This CDR3 region has 13 residues. Trimming shortened V by 6 bases and J by 4 bases, and 12 bases separated the two germline ends.

This chain connects TRBV29-1 to TRBJ1-3; D gene uncertain. Trimming cost V 4 bases and J 6 bases, with 16 bases left between them. The CDR3 runs 14 residues. The germline CDR1 and CDR2 sequences are SQVTM and ANQGSEA. The CDR3 spells CSVALNGVENTIYF. The CDR3 DNA is TGCAGCGTTGCTCTTAATGGAGTGGAAAACACCATATATTTT.

The table lists this clone with a count of one. The chain recombines TRBV9 with TRBJ2-2; D gene uncertain. The CDR3 covers 15 residues. V was shortened by 0 bases and J by 4 bases, with 10 bases between the two germline ends. CDR1 and CDR2 from the germline V gene are SGDLS and YYNGEE. The CDR3 bases are TGTGCCAGCAGCGTAGGTGCACAAACCACCGGGGAGCTGTTTTTT. Translating gives CASSVGAQTTGELFF. The full variable domain, with the rest looked up from reference TRBV9 and TRBJ2-2, is DSGVTQTPKHLITATGQRVTLRCSPRSGDLSVYWYQQSLDQGLQFLIQYYNGEERAKGNILERFSAQQFPDLHSELNLSSLELGDSALYFCASSVGAQTTGELFFGEGSRLTVL.

The gene calls are TRBV19 and TRBJ2-1; 15 bases are shared with TRBD2. The CDR3 is 20 amino acids. J lost 4 bases, V lost 3 bases, and 13 bases had no gene match. Looked up from germline, CDR1 is LNHDA and CDR2 is SQIVND (reference sequence). CDR3 loop: CASSIAGLAGGPIRYNEQFF. CDR3 nucleotide sequence: TGTGCCAGTAGTATCGCGGGACTAGCGGGAGGTCCCATAAGGTACAATGAGCAGTTCTTC.

The chain is built from TRBV9 and TRBJ2-2; tentative D call: TRBD2 (5 bases). V was cut by 3 bases and J by 6 bases, with 12 bases left in between. Germline assignment: CDR1 SGDLS and CDR2 YYNGEE. The CDR3 runs to 14 residues. The CDR3 reads CASSANPGSGELFF. The CDR3 DNA reads as TGTGCCAGCAGCGCAAATCCGGGATCCGGGGAGCTGTTTTTT.